Listed here is a single T cell receptor (beta chain). The antigen remains unidentified. V was pared by 2 bases and J by 5 bases, with 9 bases of the junction left unmatched. The CDR3 is made up of 16 amino acids. CDR1 KGHSH and CDR2 LQKENI come from the germline V gene. Sequencing targeted expressed TCRB transcripts, as all isolated RNA had been reverse transcribed. Produced via immunoSEQ multiplex PCR; TCRdb's table is partial and in-frame only. The sample shows 250,000 to 300,000 clones, around 24% of them seen only once. The sample comes from a study of beta chain features in type 1 diabetes. Findings and limits, study-wide: Whether HLA type affects TCRB rearrangement stayed undetermined in the present work. Insertions were fewer and deletions more numerous at VDJ junctions in type 1 diabetes patients. Across all four CD4+ subsets, people with type 1 diabetes showed modestly shorter TCRB CDR3s.

Per donor, one heparinised blood draw averaged approximately 120 mL. Via the markers CD45RO/CCR7/CD25/CD127/CD95/CD27, stem cell-like memory, regulatory, central memory and naive CD4+ cells were sorted. The sample taken for sequencing was naive CD4+ T cells from blood. The TCR comes from a woman aged 25 to 39 with type 1 diabetes. V gene TRBV18 combines with J gene TRBJ2-1; 7 positions match TRBD2. In nucleotides, the CDR3 is TGTGCCAGCTCACCAGGAGTCAGGACTAGAGACAATGAGCAGTTCTTC. Protein product: CASSPGVRTRDNEQFF.